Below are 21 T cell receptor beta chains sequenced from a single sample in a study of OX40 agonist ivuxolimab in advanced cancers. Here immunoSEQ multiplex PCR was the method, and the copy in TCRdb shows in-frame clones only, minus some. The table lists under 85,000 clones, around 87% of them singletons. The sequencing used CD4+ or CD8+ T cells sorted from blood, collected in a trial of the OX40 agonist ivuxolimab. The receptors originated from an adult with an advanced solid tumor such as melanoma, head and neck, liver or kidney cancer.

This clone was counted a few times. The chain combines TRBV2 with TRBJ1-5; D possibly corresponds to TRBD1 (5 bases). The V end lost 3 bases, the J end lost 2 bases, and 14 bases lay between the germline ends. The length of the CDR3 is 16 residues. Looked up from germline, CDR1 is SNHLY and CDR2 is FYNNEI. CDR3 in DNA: TGTGCCAGCAGTGACCACCTAGGGGCAGGCAATCAGCCCCAGCATTTT. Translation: CASSDHLGAGNQPQHF.

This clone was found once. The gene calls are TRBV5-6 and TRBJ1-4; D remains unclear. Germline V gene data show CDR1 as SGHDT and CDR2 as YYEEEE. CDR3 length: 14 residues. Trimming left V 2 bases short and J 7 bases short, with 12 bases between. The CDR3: CASSLNWASEKLFF. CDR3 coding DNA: TGTGCCAGCAGCTTAAACTGGGCATCTGAAAAACTGTTTTTT.

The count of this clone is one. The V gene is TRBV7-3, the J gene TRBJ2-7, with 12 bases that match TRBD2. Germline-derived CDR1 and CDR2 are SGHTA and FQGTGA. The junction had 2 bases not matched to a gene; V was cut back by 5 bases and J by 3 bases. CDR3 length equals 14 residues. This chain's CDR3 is CASSATSGSYEQYF. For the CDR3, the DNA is TGTGCCAGCAGCGCGACTAGCGGGAGCTACGAGCAGTACTTC.

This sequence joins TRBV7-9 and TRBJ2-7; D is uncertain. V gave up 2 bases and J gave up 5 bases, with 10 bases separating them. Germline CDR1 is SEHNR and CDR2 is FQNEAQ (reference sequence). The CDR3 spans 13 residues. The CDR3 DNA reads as TGTGCCAGCAGCTTATATGGAACTAACGAGCAGTACTTC. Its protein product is CASSLYGTNEQYF. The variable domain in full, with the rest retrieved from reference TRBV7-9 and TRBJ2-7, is DTGVSQNPRHKITKRGQNVTFRCDPISEHNRLYWYRQTLGQGPEFLTYFQNEAQLEKSRLLSDRFSAERPKGSFSTLEIQRTEQGDSAMYLCASSLYGTNEQYFGPGTRLTVT.

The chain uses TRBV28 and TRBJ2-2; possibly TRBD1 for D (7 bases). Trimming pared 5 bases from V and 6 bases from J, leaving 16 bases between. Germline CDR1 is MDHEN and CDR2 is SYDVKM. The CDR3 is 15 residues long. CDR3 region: CASSGGGGGSGELFF. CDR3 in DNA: TGTGCCAGCAGTGGAGGAGGGGGCGGTTCCGGGGAGCTGTTTTTT.

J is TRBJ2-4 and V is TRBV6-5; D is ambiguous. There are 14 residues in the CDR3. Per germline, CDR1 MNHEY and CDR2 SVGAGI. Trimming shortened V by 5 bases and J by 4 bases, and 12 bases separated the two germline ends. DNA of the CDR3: TGTGCCAGCAGTGCGGTCTCAGCTAAAAACATTCAGTACTTC. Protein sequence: CASSAVSAKNIQYF.

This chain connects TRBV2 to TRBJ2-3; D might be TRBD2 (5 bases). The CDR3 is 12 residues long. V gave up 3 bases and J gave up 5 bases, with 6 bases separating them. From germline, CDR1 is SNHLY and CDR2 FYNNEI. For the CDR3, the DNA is TGTGCCAGCAGTGAGGCGGGAGATACGCAGTATTTT. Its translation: CASSEAGDTQYF.

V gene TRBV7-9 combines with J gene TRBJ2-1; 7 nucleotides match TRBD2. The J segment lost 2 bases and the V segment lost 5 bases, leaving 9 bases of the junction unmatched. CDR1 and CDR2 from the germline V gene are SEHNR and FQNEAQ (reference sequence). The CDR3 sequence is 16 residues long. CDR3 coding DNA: TGTGCCAGCAGCCCGCTCCGGGAGGAAACCTACAATGAGCAGTTCTTC. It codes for CASSPLREETYNEQFF. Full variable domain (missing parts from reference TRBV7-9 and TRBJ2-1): DTGVSQNPRHKITKRGQNVTFRCDPISEHNRLYWYRQTLGQGPEFLTYFQNEAQLEKSRLLSDRFSAERPKGSFSTLEIQRTEQGDSAMYLCASSPLREETYNEQFFGPGTRLTVL.

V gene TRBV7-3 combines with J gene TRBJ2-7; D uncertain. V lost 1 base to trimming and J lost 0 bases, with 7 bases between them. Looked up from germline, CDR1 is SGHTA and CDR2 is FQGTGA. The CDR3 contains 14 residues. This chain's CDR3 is CASSLSGDSYEQYF. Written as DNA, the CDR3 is TGTGCCAGCAGCTTAAGTGGGGACTCCTACGAGCAGTACTTC.

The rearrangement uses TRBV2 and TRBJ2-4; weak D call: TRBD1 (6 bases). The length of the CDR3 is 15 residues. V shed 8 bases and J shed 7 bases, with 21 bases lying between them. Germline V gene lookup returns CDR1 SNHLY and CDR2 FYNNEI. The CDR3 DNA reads TGTGCCAGCGGACGGGAACAGGGTGGGTTCAACATTCAGTACTTC. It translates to CASGREQGGFNIQYF.

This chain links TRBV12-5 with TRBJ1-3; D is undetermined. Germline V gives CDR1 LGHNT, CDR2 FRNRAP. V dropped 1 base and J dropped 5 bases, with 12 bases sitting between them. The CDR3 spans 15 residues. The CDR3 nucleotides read TGTGCTAGTGGTTTGGGAGGGAACGGTAGAAACACCATATATTTT. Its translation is CASGLGGNGRNTIYF. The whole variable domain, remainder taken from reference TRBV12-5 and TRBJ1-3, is DARVTQTPRHKVTEMGQEVTMRCQPILGHNTVFWYRQTMMQGLELLAYFRNRAPLDDSGMPKDRFSAEMPDATLATLKIQPSEPRDSAVYFCASGLGGNGRNTIYFGEGSWLTVV.

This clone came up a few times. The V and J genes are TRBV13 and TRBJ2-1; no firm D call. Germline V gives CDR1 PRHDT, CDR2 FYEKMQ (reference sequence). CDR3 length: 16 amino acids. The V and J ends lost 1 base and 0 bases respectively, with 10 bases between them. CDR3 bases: TGTGCCAGCAGCTTAGAGGCCCTGAGCTCCTACAATGAGCAGTTCTTC. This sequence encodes CASSLEALSSYNEQFF.

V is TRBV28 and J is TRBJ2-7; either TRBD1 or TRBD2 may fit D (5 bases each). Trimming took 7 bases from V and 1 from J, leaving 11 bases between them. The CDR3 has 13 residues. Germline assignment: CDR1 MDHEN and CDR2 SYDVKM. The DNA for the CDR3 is TGTGCCAGCAATGGGGGAAATTCCTACGAGCAGTACTTC. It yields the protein CASNGGNSYEQYF. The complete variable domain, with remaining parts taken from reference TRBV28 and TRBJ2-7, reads DVKVTQSSRYLVKRTGEKVFLECVQDMDHENMFWYRQDPGLGLRLIYFSYDVKMKEKGDIPEGYSVSREKKERFSLILESASTNQTSMYLCASNGGNSYEQYFGPGTRLTVT.

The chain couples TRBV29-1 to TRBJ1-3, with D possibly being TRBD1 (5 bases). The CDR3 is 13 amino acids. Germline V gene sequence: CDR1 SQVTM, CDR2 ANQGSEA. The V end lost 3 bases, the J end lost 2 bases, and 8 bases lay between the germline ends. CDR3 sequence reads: CSVDWGTGNTIYF. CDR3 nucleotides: TGCAGCGTTGATTGGGGGACTGGAAACACCATATATTTT.

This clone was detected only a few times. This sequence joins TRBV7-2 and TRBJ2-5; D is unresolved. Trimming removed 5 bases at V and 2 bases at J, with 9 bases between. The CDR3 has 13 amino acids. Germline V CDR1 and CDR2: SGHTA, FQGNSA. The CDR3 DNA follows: TGTGCCAGCAGCCCCGGTAGTCAAGAGACCCAGTACTTC. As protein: CASSPGSQETQYF.

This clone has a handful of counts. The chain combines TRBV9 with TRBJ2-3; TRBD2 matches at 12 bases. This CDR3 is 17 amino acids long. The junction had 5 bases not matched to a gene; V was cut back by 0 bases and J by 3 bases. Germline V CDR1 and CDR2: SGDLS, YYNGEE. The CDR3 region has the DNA TGTGCCAGCAGCGTAGTCCCTACTAGCGGGGGGACAGATACGCAGTATTTT. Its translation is CASSVVPTSGGTDTQYF.

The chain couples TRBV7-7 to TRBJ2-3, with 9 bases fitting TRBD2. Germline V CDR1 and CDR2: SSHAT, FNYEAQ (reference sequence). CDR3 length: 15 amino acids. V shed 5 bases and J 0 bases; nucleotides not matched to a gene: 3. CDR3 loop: CASSPGTSSTDTQYF. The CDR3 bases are TGTGCCAGCAGCCCCGGGACTAGCAGCACAGATACGCAGTATTTT.

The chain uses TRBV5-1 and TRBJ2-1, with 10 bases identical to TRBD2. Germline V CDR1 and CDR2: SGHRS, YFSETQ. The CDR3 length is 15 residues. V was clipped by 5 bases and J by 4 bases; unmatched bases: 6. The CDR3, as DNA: TGCGCCAGCAGAACTAGCGGGGAACCTTACAATGAGCAGTTCTTC. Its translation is CASRTSGEPYNEQFF.

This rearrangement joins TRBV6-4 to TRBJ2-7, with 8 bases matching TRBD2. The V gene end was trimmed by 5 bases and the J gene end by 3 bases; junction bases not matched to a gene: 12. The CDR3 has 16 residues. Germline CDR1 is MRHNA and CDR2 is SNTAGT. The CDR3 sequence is CASSSGSRSHYYEQYF. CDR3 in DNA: TGTGCCAGCAGTAGCGGGAGCCGATCTCATTACTACGAGCAGTACTTC.

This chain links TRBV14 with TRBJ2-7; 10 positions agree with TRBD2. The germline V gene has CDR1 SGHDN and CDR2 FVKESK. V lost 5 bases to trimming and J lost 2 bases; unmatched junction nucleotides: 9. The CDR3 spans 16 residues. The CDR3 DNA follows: TGTGCCAGCAGCTATTACAGCGGGAGGGAAACCTACGAGCAGTACTTC. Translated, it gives CASSYYSGRETYEQYF.

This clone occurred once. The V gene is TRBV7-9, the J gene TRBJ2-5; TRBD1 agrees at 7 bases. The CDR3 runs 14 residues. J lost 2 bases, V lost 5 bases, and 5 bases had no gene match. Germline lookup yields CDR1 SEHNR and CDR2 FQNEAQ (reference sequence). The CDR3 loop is CASSIQGVQETQYF. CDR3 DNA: TGTGCCAGCAGCATCCAGGGGGTGCAAGAGACCCAGTACTTC.